This T cell receptor (beta chain) originates from a study of glioma-infiltrating T cells after dendritic cell vaccination. Study information: Treatment, given 2003 to 2012, was autologous tumor lysate-pulsed dendritic cell vaccination. At biweekly intervals, patients got three intradermal dendritic cell vaccine injections. Dendritic cells derived from monocytes and pulsed with autologous tumor lysate formed the vaccine.

TCRdb's table, derived via immunoSEQ multiplex PCR, lists solely in-frame clones and lacks some. The sample records 91,000 or so clones, less than 90% being singletons. Time point in this sample: after dendritic cell vaccination, including at tumor progression/relapse. Blood PBMC samples: pre-vaccination, two weeks post third vaccination, and at tumor progression. The ends lost 0 bases at V and 7 bases at J; junction bases unmatched: 6. The germline V gene has CDR1 SGHRS and CDR2 YFSETQ. The CDR3 loop spans 14 amino acids. Sequencing was performed on blood, taken after dendritic cell vaccination. The rearrangement links TRBV5-1 to TRBJ2-7, with TRBD2 identical over 8 bases. The sequence derives from a human donor with glioblastoma. Here the CDR3 reads CASSLASGHWEQYF. CDR3 sequence (DNA): TGCGCCAGCAGCTTGGCTAGCGGGCACTGGGAGCAGTACTTC.